The entry below gives a single T cell receptor beta chain sequence along with its context. Several immunoSEQ plates received, in even portions, the genomic DNA of each subset. Sequencing was performed with immunoSEQ multiplex PCR; in TCRdb, only in-frame clones are kept and a portion is missing. The table has approximately 500,000 clones, roughly 95% seen once. The entry originates in a study of shared clonotypes between healthy human individuals. The CDR3 contains 16 residues. Germline assignment: CDR1 MDHEN and CDR2 SYDVKM. V lost 7 bases and J 2 bases, leaving 21 bases between the germline ends. This TCR derives from a young woman in good health. The chain uses TRBV28 and TRBJ2-7, with D possibly TRBD1 on 6 matching bases. The specimen was naive CD4+ T cells sorted from blood. Subset indicated: CD45RA+ positively selected. The CDR3 is CASKKGRAGVAYEQYF. DNA for the CDR3: TGTGCCAGCAAAAAAGGTCGGGCAGGGGTCGCCTACGAGCAGTACTTC.